This T cell receptor (beta chain) is from a study of control samples from healthy donors and cancer patients. With 0 bases removed from V and 4 bases from J, the gap between germline ends came to 12 bases. In germline, CDR1 is MNHEY, CDR2 SVGEGT. The CDR3 loop spans 15 amino acids. The assay was immunoSEQ multiplex PCR, and TCRdb's table has in-frame clones only and misses some. The sample consists of 100,000 to 150,000 clones, more than 75% of them appearing once. The sequence came from a man younger than 35 in good health. The source material was blood. The chain joins TRBV6-2 or TRBV6-3 to TRBJ1-1; possibly TRBD1 for D (5 bases). This chain's CDR3 is CASSYSSGGGTEAFF. The DNA for the CDR3 is TGTGCCAGCAGTTACTCGTCGGGGGGAGGCACTGAAGCTTTCTTT.